One and the same sample provided the 14 T cell receptor beta chains below, sequenced in a study of human versus mouse CDR3 diversity and MHC coevolution. Assay: immunoSEQ multiplex PCR; the TCRdb copy retains only in-frame clones and omits some. The sample lists over 60,000 clones; 85% to 95% were seen once. The sample taken for sequencing was naive CD4+ T cells from blood. Subset specified: CD45RO-negative CD62L-positive naive CD4 T cells. These receptors were taken from a person aged 25 to 69 in good health.

This chain connects TRBV28 to TRBJ1-2; 8 bases map to TRBD1. CDR3 length: 15 residues. Germline-derived CDR1 and CDR2 are MDHEN and SYDVKM. V lost 1 base to trimming and J lost 8 bases; unmatched junction nucleotides: 9. CDR3 sequence reads: CASSLSNPGGAGYTF. In nucleotides, the CDR3 is TGTGCCAGCAGTTTATCCAACCCAGGGGGCGCGGGCTACACCTTC.

The rearrangement uses TRBV28 and TRBJ2-7; perhaps TRBD1 as D (5 bases). CDR1 and CDR2 (germline): MDHEN, SYDVKM. V lost 6 bases, J lost 5 bases, and 14 bases lay in between. The CDR3 is made up of 13 amino acids. The CDR3 protein is CASSSGPSDEQYF. In DNA form, the CDR3 reads TGTGCCAGCAGCTCAGGGCCATCGGACGAGCAGTACTTC.

V gene TRBV5-6 combines with J gene TRBJ1-1; perhaps TRBD1 as D (6 bases). This CDR3 spans 15 amino acids. V was pared by 5 bases and J by 0 bases, with 14 bases between. The germline gives CDR1 SGHDT, CDR2 YYEEEE. CDR3 bases: TGTGCCAGCAGTTCTCGGACAGAGCTGAACACTGAAGCTTTCTTT. Translated, it gives CASSSRTELNTEAFF.

The V gene is TRBV9, the J gene TRBJ1-2, with 11 bases matching TRBD1. The germline V gene has CDR1 SGDLS and CDR2 YYNGEE. Germline trimming cut 9 bases from V and 2 bases from J; bases unmatched to any gene: 9. This CDR3 contains 15 residues. The CDR3 is CATSPGQGVNYGYTF. The CDR3 DNA reads TGTGCCACCTCACCGGGACAGGGGGTGAACTATGGCTACACCTTC.

CDR3 in amino acids: CACRPGQGVNTEAFF. DNA of the CDR3: TGTGCCTGTCGTCCGGGACAGGGGGTGAACACTGAAGCTTTCTTT. The chain recombines TRBV30 with TRBJ1-1; TRBD1 matches at 11 bases. The CDR3 is made up of 15 amino acids. Germline CDR1 reads GTSNPN; CDR2 reads SVGIG (reference sequence). Unmatched junction bases numbered 6, after V lost 6 bases and J lost 0 bases.

This clone was seen a single time. The rearrangement joins TRBV27 to TRBJ2-7; tentatively, D is TRBD1 (6 bases). From germline, CDR1 is MNHEY and CDR2 SMNVEV (reference sequence). CDR3 length: 13 amino acids. V lost 6 bases and J 6 bases, leaving 15 bases between the germline ends. CDR3 nucleotides: TGTGCCAGCAGAGACAGGATAGGCGTCGAGCAGTACTTC. Protein sequence: CASRDRIGVEQYF.

The rearrangement joins TRBV6-1 to TRBJ1-1; D is unclear. This CDR3 comprises 13 residues. Looked up from germline, CDR1 is MNHNS and CDR2 is SASEGT. Trimming left V 8 bases short and J 4 bases short, with 14 bases between. The CDR3 bases are TGTGCCAGCGAAGAGGGTGTAAGCACTGAAGCTTTCTTT. Its protein is CASEEGVSTEAFF.

The V and J genes are TRBV5-4 and TRBJ2-3; possibly TRBD2 for D (6 bases). The germline V and J ends were trimmed by 0 bases and 6 bases, with 17 bases remaining between them. The CDR3 covers 16 residues. From germline, CDR1 is SGHNT and CDR2 YYREEE (reference sequence). CDR3 bases: TGTGCCAGCAGCTTGGGCGGGGCCTTTCCTGGCGATACGCAGTATTTT. Amino acids: CASSLGGAFPGDTQYF. Full variable domain (remainder filled in from reference TRBV5-4 and TRBJ2-3): ETGVTQSPTHLIKTRGQQVTLRCSSQSGHNTVSWYQQALGQGPQFIFQYYREEENGRGNFPPRFSGLQFPNYSSELNVNALELDDSALYLCASSLGGAFPGDTQYFGPGTRLTVL.

In its sample, this clone was seen once. This chain uses TRBV5-4 with TRBJ2-2; unclear D gene. This CDR3 comprises 13 residues. Germline lookup yields CDR1 SGHNT and CDR2 YYREEE (reference sequence). V was shortened by 8 bases and J by 5 bases, with 13 bases between the two germline ends. The CDR3 coding sequence is TGTGCCAGGAGTCTAAAACCAACCGGGGAGCTGTTTTTT. Translating it yields CARSLKPTGELFF.

V usage is TRBV30 and J usage is TRBJ1-5; possibly TRBD1 for D (6 bases). In germline, CDR1 is GTSNPN, CDR2 SVGIG (reference sequence). The length of the CDR3 is 13 residues. V lost 8 bases to trimming and J lost 2 bases, with 13 bases between them. The CDR3 DNA reads as TGTGCCCTGGGGCCAGGGGGCAATCAGCCCCAGCATTTT. Protein sequence: CALGPGGNQPQHF.

This sequence joins TRBV6-6 and TRBJ1-3; 7 nucleotides line up with TRBD1. With 0 bases clipped from V and 0 bases from J, the junction kept 2 bases outside the gene matches. This CDR3 region has 16 residues. CDR1 is MNHNY and CDR2 is SVGAGI in the germline V gene (reference sequence). The CDR3 bases are TGTGCCAGCAGTTACTCGGGACAGCCCTCTGGAAACACCATATATTTT. It is translated as CASSYSGQPSGNTIYF.

This CDR3 is CASSIDSGGKDEQFF. CDR3 coding DNA: TGTGCCAGTAGTATAGATAGCGGGGGGAAGGATGAGCAGTTCTTC. The rearrangement uses TRBV19 and TRBJ2-1, with TRBD2 identical over 10 bases. The CDR3 contains 15 residues. Germline V gives CDR1 LNHDA, CDR2 SQIVND (reference sequence). V gave up 0 bases and J gave up 8 bases; unmatched junction bases: 4. Full variable domain (remainder filled in from reference TRBV19 and TRBJ2-1): DGGITQSPKYLFRKEGQNVTLSCEQNLNHDAMYWYRQDPGQGLRLIYYSQIVNDFQKGDIAEGYSVSREKKESFPLTVTSAQKNPTAFYLCASSIDSGGKDEQFFGPGTRLTVL.

This chain connects TRBV6-9 to TRBJ1-5, with 7 bases lining up with TRBD1. This CDR3 is built from 18 residues. J lost 1 base, V lost 2 bases, and 11 bases had no gene match. Per the germline V gene, CDR1 is MNHGY and CDR2 is SVAAGI. This CDR3 reads CASSYDRVREGSNQPQHF. CDR3 sequence (DNA): TGTGCCAGCAGTTATGACAGGGTACGTGAAGGGAGCAATCAGCCCCAGCATTTT.

V usage is TRBV30 and J usage is TRBJ1-3, with a tentative D call TRBD1 (6 bases). Per the germline V gene, CDR1 is GTSNPN and CDR2 is SVGIG (reference sequence). With 3 bases removed from V and 0 bases from J, the gap between germline ends came to 6 bases. CDR3 length: 13 residues. CDR3 loop: CAWSRGSGNTIYF. Here the CDR3 DNA reads TGTGCCTGGAGCAGGGGCTCTGGAAACACCATATATTTT.